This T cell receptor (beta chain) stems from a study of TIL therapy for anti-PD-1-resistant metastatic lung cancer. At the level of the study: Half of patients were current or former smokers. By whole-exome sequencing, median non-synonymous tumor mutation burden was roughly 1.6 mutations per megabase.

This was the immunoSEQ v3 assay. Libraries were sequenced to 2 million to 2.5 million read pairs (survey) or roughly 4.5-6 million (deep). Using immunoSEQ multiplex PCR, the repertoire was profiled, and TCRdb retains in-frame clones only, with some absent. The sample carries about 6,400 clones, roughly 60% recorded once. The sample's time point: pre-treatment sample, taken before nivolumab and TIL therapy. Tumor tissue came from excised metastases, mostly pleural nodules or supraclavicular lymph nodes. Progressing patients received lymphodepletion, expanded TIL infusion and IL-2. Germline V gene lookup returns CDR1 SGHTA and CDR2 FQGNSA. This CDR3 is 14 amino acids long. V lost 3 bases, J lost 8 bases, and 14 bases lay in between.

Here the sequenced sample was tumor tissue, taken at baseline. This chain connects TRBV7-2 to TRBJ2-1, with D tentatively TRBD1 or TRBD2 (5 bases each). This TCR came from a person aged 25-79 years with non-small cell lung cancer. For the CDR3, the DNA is TGTGCCAGCAGCTTTTGGGGGTTAAGGGATGAGCAGTTCTTC. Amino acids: CASSFWGLRDEQFF.